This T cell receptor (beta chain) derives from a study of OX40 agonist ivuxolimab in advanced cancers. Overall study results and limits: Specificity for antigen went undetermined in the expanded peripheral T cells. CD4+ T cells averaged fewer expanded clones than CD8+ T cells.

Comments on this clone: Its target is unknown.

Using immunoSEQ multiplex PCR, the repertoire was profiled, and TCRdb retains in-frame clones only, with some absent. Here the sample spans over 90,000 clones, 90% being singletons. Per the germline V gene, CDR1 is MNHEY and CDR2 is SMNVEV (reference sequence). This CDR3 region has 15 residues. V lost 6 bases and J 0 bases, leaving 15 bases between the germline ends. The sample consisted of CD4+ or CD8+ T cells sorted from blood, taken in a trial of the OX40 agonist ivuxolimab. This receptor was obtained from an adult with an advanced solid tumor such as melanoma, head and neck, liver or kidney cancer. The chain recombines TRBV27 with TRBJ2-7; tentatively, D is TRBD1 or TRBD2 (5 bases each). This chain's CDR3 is CASSLVWGSSYEQYF. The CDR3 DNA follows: TGTGCCAGCAGCTTGGTATGGGGGAGCTCCTACGAGCAGTACTTC.